A single TCR beta chain is shown here with its context. There are a few counts of this clone. Its antigen remains undetermined. No clone much larger than this one lies a single base away; base qualities are absent. The data belong to a study of cytotoxic CD8 clonotypes in ibrutinib-treated CLL (TCRdb year 2021). Some background on the complete study: The cohort included more than 14 treatment-naive and approximately twelve relapsed/refractory patients; about 18 were IGHV unmutated. On average, each sample had 255,043 productive templates and more than 85,000 productive rearrangements. Every sample from remission and from progressive disease was obtained while the patients were still on ibrutinib. Cryopreserved peripheral blood mononuclear cells were obtained before treatment, at response, and at either sustained remission or disease progression. Of the roughly 81 people in the trial, around 24 had longitudinal samples available. Responses were partial in around 25 patients and complete in 2; after median around 65 months follow-up, roughly 14 stayed in remission and some twelve progressed. Samples at response were collected after a median of roughly twelve months of treatment, with a range of roughly 6 to 40 months. The full study reports these points: An increase in clonality was observed at ibrutinib response, with clonality remaining stable during sustained remission and falling back toward baseline at progression. Sampling times were not matched between patients in sustained remission and patients whose disease was progressing, and lymph node repertoires were not examined. At baseline, clonality was higher than in age-matched healthy donors and showed a strong correlation with circulating CD8+ T-cell counts. Public clonotypes were found to be uncommon and were observed to contract or remain stable during treatment; the increase in clonality was shown to reflect expansion of private clonotypes at ibrutinib response.

Cut back by 6 bases and 4 bases, the V and J ends lie 16 bases apart. According to the germline V gene (reference sequence), CDR1 reads WNHNN and CDR2 reads SYGVQD. From cysteine to phenylalanine, the CDR3 is 14 amino acids long. The only DNA kept is the CDR3, 42 bases in frame from the first base. A MiSeq instrument was used for deep resolution sequencing, which targeted depths ranging from 1 in 1 million up to 1 in 200,000 T cells, with coverage averaging 10x for each clonotype. The immunoSEQ hsTCRB Kit was used to generate TCR beta libraries. The authors processed their data as follows. The data were analyzed with ImmunoSEQ Analyzer and ImmunoSEQ Data Assistant, and V, D and J gene assignments followed IMGT definitions. Clonality, which ranges from 0 to 1, was calculated as one minus the normalized Shannon entropy of productive rearrangement frequencies. Only overrepresented clonotypes making up at least 0.05% of each patient's repertoire were included in the public clonotype analysis. Repertoires from some twelve age-matched healthy donors in immuneACCESS were used as clonality controls. TCRdb provides this immuneACCESS table in a form limited to in-frame rearrangements. Some clones are lacking; in checked studies, under half of them reflect an unresolved V gene, and why the rest are absent is not known. The V and J calls and clone size come from that table; D and trimming were worked out from the DNA. This sample has roughly 330,000 clones in its table, and 67% of those were observed once. The ten largest clones add up to around 6.3% of the sample.

For TCR beta library preparation, around 1.9 micrograms of genomic DNA were extracted from the cryopreserved PBMCs. Longitudinal blood samples from CLL patients receiving ibrutinib monotherapy were subjected to high-throughput TCR beta sequencing. The patients took part in an open-label, single-center phase 2 trial of ibrutinib monotherapy. This chain is built from TRBV10-1 and TRBJ2-7, and possibly TRBD2, on 6 matching bases. The sample in question was PBMCs, obtained after 36 months of ibrutinib treatment. This clonotype was sampled from a human donor with chronic lymphocytic leukemia. The CDR3 in this case is CASSDGGSWYEQYF. Here is the DNA: TGCGCCAGCAGCGATGGGGGGTCCTGGTACGAGCAGTACTTC.